This is a list of T cell receptor beta chains from one sample in a study of cytomegalovirus exposure and HLA in healthy donors. Sequencing used immunoSEQ multiplex PCR; TCRdb keeps in-frame clones, though not all of them. The top ten clones hold approximately 20% of a sample with 60,000 to 85,000 clones, more than 65% of them seen once. The specimen was PBMCs. The receptors originated from a man between 65 and 85 years old in good health and CMV-seropositive. Each CDR3 is given with its conserved first and last residue. The D gene is left open where the match is weak. Clone size, where shown, is once, few, many, or a class for clones that have expanded.

TRBJ2-2	-	TRBV6-5	TRBD2	TGTGCCAGCAGTTACTCGGGCGGGGGGGCGGCCGGGGAGCTGTTTTTT	CASSYSGGGAAGELFF
TRBJ1-2	-	TRBV27	-	TGTGCCAGCAGTTTATTGGGCAGGGCCTATGGCTACACCTTC	CASSLLGRAYGYTF
TRBJ1-2	-	TRBV30	-	TGTGCCTGGAGTGTTCAGGTTAACTATGGCTACACCTTC	CAWSVQVNYGYTF
TRBJ1-2	-	TRBV30	-	TGTGCCTGGAGGCAGCGGGGGCTCTATGGCTACACCTTC	CAWRQRGLYGYTF
TRBJ2-1	-	TRBV18	TRBD2	TGTGCCAGCTCACCACCGGTGGCGGGAGGTTACAATGAGCAGTTCTTC	CASSPPVAGGYNEQFF
TRBJ2-1	once	TRBV7-2	-	TGTGCCAGCAGCTGGGCAAGCGGCTCCTACAATGAGCAGTTCTTC	CASSWASGSYNEQFF
TRBJ2-7	-	TRBV5-1	-	TGCGCCAGCAGCTTGGGACACACGAGCTCCTACGAGCAGTACTTC	CASSLGHTSSYEQYF
TRBJ2-1	-	TRBV19	TRBD2	TGTGCCAGTAGTACCACGGGGGGGGGCAATGAGCAGTTCTTC	CASSTTGGGNEQFF
TRBJ1-1	-	TRBV6-5	TRBD1	TGTGCCAGCAGTTACTCGGAGTGGACAGGGGCCACTGAAGCTTTCTTT	CASSYSEWTGATEAFF
TRBJ2-7	few	TRBV7-2	TRBD2	TGTGCCAGCAGCTTAGCGGTCGTAGCGGGGGGTAACGAGCAGTACTTC	CASSLAVVAGGNEQYF
TRBJ2-5	-	TRBV6-5	-	TGTGCCAGCAGTTACGAGAGGGCCCGCCAAGAGACCCAGTACTTC	CASSYERARQETQYF
TRBJ2-7	-	TRBV5-6	-	TGTGCCAGCAGCTTGCCAGGGCAACCTACTATCTACGAGCAGTACTTC	CASSLPGQPTIYEQYF
TRBJ1-2	-	TRBV5-1	-	TGCGCCAGCAGCTTGGGTAGGGGCCGAACTAACTATGGCTACACCTTC	CASSLGRGRTNYGYTF
TRBJ2-2	-	TRBV7-9	TRBD1	TGTGCCAGCAGCTTAGGATCGGGACAGACCGGGGAGCTGTTTTTT	CASSLGSGQTGELFF
TRBJ2-7	-	TRBV2	-	TGTGCCAGCAGTAGGGACACCCCGGCCGAGCAGTACTTC	CASSRDTPAEQYF
TRBJ1-5	medium-sized	TRBV4-3	-	TGCGCCAGCAGCCAAGATGAGAATCAGCCCCAGCATTTT	CASSQDENQPQHF
TRBJ2-1	-	TRBV29-1	TRBD1	TGCAGCATTCAACGACAGGGGATAGAGCAGTTCTTC	CSIQRQGIEQFF
TRBJ2-1	few	TRBV11-2	-	TGTGCCAGCAGCCCCGTGGCGGGGCCCTACAATGAGCAGTTCTTC	CASSPVAGPYNEQFF
TRBJ1-4	-	TRBV28	TRBD1	TGTGCCAGCAGTTTCCAGGGACAGGGTAATGAAAAACTGTTTTTT	CASSFQGQGNEKLFF
TRBJ1-2	-	TRBV6-5	TRBD1	TGTGCCAGCAGTTACTCGAGGGACAGGCGGGAAGGCTACACCTTC	CASSYSRDRREGYTF
TRBJ1-1	few	TRBV5-1	TRBD1	TGCGCCAGCAGCTTGCAGGTCGACAGGGGGGCTTTCTTT	CASSLQVDRGAFF
TRBJ1-6	-	TRBV29-1	-	TGCAGCGTTGCGGACTCCGGAGGTGGGAATTCACCCCTCCACTTT	CSVADSGGGNSPLHF
TRBJ2-5	once	TRBV5-1	-	TGCGCCAGCAGCTTGGCCGAGTACCAAGAGACCCAGTACTTC	CASSLAEYQETQYF
TRBJ1-5	-	TRBV27	TRBD1	TGTGCCAGCAGCCCCGACAGGGGCTATCAGCCCCAGCATTTT	CASSPDRGYQPQHF